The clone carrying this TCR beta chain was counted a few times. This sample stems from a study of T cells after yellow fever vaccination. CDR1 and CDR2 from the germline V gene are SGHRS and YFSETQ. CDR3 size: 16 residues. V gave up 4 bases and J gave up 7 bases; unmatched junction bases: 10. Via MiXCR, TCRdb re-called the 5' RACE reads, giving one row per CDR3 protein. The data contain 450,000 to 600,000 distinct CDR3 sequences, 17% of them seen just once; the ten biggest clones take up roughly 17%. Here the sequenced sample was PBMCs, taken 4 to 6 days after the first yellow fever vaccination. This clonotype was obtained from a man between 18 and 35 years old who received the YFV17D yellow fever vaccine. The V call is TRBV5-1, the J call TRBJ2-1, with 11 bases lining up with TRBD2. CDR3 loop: CASSLTSGGLGNEQFF. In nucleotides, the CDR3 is TGCGCCAGCAGCCTTACTAGCGGGGGTCTCGGAAATGAGCAGTTCTTC.